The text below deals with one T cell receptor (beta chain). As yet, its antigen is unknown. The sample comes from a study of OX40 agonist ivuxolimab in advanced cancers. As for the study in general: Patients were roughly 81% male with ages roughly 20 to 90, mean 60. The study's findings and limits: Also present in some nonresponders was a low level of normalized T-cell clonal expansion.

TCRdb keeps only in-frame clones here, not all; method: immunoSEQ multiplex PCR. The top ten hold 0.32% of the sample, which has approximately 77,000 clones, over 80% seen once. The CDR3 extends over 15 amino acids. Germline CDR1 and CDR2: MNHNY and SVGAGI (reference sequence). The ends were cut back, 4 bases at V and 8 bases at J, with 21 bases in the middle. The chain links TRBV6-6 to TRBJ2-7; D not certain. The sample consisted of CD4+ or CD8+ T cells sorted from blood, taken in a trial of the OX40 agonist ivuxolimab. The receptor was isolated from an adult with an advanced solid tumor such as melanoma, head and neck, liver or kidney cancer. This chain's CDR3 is CASSSWSLPVAQQYF. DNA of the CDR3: TGTGCCAGCAGTTCCTGGTCCCTTCCTGTTGCGCAGCAGTACTTC.